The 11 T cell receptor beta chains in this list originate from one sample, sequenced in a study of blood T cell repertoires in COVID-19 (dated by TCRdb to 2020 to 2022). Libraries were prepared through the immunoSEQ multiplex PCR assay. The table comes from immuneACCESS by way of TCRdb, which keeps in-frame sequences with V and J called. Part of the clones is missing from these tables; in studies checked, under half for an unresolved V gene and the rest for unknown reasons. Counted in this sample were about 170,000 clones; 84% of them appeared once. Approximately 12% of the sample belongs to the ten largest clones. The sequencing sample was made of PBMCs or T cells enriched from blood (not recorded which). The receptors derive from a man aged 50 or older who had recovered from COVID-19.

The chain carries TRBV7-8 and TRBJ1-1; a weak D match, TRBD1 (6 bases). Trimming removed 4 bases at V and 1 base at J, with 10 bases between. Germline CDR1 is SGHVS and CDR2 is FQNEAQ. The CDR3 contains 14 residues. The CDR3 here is CASSSDRRNTEAFF. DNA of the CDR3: TGTGCCAGCAGCTCCGACAGGAGGAACACTGAAGCTTTCTTT.

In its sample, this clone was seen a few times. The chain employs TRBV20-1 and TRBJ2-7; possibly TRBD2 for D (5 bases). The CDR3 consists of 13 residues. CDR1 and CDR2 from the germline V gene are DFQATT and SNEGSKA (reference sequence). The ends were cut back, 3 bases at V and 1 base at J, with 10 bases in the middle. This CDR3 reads CSASSLASYEQYF. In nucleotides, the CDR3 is TGCAGTGCTAGTAGTCTAGCATCCTACGAGCAGTACTTC.

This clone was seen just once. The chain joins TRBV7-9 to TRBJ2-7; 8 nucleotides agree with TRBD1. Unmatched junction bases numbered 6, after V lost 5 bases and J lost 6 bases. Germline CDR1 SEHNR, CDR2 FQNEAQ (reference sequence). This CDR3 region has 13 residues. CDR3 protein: CASSRRTGLEQYF. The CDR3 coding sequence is TGTGCCAGCAGCCGAAGGACAGGGCTCGAGCAGTACTTC.

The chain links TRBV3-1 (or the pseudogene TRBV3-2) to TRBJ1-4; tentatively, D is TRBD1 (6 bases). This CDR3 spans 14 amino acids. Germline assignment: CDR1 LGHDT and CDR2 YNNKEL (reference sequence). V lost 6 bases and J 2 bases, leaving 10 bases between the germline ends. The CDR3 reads CASRSTGTNEKLFF. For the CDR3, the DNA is TGTGCCAGCAGGAGTACAGGGACTAATGAAAAACTGTTTTTT.

In nucleotides, the CDR3 is TGTGCCAGCAGTTCCACTTTCCAGGGGGTACGGCAGCCCCAGCATTTT. Its protein product is CASSSTFQGVRQPQHF. The chain joins TRBV28 to TRBJ1-5, with TRBD1 identical over 7 bases. The germline V gene has CDR1 MDHEN and CDR2 SYDVKM. The CDR3 runs 16 residues. The junction had 13 bases not matched to a gene; V was cut back by 4 bases and J by 7 bases.

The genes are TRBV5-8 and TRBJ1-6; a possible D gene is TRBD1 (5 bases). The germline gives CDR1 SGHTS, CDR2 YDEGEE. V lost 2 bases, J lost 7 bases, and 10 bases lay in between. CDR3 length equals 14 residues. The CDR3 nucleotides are TGTGCCAGCAGCTTTGACAGATTGAATTCACCCCTCCACTTT. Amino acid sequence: CASSFDRLNSPLHF.

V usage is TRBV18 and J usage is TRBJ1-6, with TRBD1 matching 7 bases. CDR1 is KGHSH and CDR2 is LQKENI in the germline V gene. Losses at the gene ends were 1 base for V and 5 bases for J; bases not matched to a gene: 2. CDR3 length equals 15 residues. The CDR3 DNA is TGTGCCAGCTCACCACGAGACAGGGATAATTCACCCCTCCACTTT. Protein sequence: CASSPRDRDNSPLHF.

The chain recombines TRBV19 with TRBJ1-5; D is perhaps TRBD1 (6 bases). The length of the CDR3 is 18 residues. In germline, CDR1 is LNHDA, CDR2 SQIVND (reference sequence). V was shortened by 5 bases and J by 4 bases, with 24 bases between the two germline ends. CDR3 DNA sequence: TGTGCCAGTAGTCTCACCCGGGGGGCTATGTCCGGAAATCAGCCCCAGCATTTT. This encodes CASSLTRGAMSGNQPQHF. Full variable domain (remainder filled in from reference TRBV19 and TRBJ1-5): DGGITQSPKYLFRKEGQNVTLSCEQNLNHDAMYWYRQDPGQGLRLIYYSQIVNDFQKGDIAEGYSVSREKKESFPLTVTSAQKNPTAFYLCASSLTRGAMSGNQPQHFGDGTRLSIL.

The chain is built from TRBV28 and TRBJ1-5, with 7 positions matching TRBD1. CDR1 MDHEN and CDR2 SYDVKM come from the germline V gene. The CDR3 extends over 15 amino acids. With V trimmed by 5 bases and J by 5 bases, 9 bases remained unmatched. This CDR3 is CASSAPGTAYQPQHF. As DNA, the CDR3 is TGTGCCAGCAGTGCCCCCGGGACAGCTTATCAGCCCCAGCATTTT. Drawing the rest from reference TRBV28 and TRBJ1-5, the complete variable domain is DVKVTQSSRYLVKRTGEKVFLECVQDMDHENMFWYRQDPGLGLRLIYFSYDVKMKEKGDIPEGYSVSREKKERFSLILESASTNQTSMYLCASSAPGTAYQPQHFGDGTRLSIL.

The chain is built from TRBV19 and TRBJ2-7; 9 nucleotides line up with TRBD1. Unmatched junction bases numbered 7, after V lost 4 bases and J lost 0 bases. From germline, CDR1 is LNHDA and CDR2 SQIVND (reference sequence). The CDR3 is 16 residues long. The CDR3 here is CASSRDRVTRSYEQYF. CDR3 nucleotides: TGTGCCAGTAGTAGGGACAGGGTAACCCGCTCCTACGAGCAGTACTTC.

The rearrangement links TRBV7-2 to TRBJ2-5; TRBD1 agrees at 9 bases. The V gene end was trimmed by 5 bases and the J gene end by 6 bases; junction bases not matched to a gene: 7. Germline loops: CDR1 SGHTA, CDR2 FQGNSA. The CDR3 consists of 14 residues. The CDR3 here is CASSPDRGVKTQYF. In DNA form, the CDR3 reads TGTGCCAGCAGCCCTGACAGGGGGGTAAAGACCCAGTACTTC.